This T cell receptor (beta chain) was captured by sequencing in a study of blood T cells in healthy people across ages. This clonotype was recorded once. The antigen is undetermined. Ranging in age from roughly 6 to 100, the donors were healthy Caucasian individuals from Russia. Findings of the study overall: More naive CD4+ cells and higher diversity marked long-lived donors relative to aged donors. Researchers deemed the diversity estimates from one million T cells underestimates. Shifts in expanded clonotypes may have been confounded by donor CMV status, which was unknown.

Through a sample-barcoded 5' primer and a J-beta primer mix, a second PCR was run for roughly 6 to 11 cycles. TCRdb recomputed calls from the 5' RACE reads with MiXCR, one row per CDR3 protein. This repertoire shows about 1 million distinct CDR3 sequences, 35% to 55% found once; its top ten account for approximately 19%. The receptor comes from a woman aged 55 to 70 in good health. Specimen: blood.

CDR3 in amino acids: CASTGRGGELFF. CDR3 in DNA: TGTGCCAGCACGGGGAGAGGGGGGGAGCTGTTTTTT. The chain joins TRBV21-1 to TRBJ2-2; TRBD1, the table's D call, was not compared with the DNA. TRBV21-1 is designated a pseudogene. There are 12 residues in the CDR3.